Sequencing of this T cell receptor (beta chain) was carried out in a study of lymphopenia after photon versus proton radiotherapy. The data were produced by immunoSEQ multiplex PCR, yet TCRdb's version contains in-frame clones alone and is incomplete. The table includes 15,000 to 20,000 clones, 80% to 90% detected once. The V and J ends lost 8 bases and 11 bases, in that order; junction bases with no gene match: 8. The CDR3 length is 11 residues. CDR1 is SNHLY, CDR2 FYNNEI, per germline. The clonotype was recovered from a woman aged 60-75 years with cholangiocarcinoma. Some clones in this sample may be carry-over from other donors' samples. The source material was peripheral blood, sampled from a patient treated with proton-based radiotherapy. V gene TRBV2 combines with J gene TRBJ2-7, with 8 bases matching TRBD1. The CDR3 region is CASQRDRWKYF. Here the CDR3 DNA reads TGTGCCAGCCAAAGGGACAGGTGGAAGTACTTC.